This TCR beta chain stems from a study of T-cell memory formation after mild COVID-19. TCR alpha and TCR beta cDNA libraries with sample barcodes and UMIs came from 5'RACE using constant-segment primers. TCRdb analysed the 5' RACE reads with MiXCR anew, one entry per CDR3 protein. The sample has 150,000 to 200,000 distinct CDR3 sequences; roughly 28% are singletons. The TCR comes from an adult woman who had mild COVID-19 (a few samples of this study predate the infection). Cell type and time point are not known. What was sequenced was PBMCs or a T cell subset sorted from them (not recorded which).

As DNA, the CDR3 is TGTGCCAGCAGCTTGAACTCGGGAGCGCGTTCACCCCTCCACTTT. It encodes CASSLNSGARSPLHF. The V call is TRBV5-5, the J call TRBJ1-6; D gene uncertain. The CDR3 has 15 residues. Looked up from germline, CDR1 is SGHKS and CDR2 is YYEKEE (reference sequence). Trimming removed 1 base from V and 9 bases from J, with 14 bases in between.